The present entry profiles one T cell receptor beta chain with its context. Its target is not known. The data stem from a study of cytomegalovirus exposure and HLA in healthy donors. Findings of the study overall: Analysis performed later found more than 15,000 TCR beta sequences associated with HLA alleles at 0.05 false discovery rate.

This CDR3 comprises 16 residues. The junction had 4 bases not matched to a gene; V was cut back by 1 base and J by 5 bases. Germline values: CDR1 SGHTA, CDR2 FQGNSA. The PCR had 60 Vbeta and 13 Jbeta primers. In the study's own analysis: An analysis that came later counted 73 million or so unique TCR beta chains, around 12 million shared. Clones were read by immunoSEQ multiplex PCR, and TCRdb kept only the in-frame ones, dropping some. Clone size and the V and J calls come from that table; the DNA yielded D and trimming. The data hold approximately 100,000 clones, with roughly 74% observed a single time.

Sequencing input: PBMCs. This chain uses TRBV7-2 with TRBJ2-7; TRBD2 aligns across 14 bases. The clonotype was recovered from a woman between 40 and 50 years old in good health and CMV-seronegative. The CDR3: CASSLGLAGGPHEQYF. CDR3 bases: TGTGCCAGCAGCTTAGGACTAGCGGGGGGGCCCCACGAGCAGTACTTC.